This is a list of T cell receptor beta chains from one sample in a study of cytomegalovirus exposure and HLA in healthy donors. Sequencing was performed with immunoSEQ multiplex PCR; in TCRdb, only in-frame clones are kept and a portion is missing. There are roughly 150,000 clones in the sample; about 80% occur only once, and 1.5% lies in the top ten. The sequencing sample was made of PBMCs. The receptors here all came from a girl between 10 and 17 years old in good health and CMV-seropositive. The CDR3 runs from the conserved cysteine through the conserved F or W. A D gene is named only where the DNA matches it firmly. A clone size is listed for some rows: how often the clone was seen (once, few, many), or a class if it is expanded.

j_gene,abundance,d_gene,v_gene,CDR3aa,CDR3nt
TRBJ2-2,once,.,TRBV2,CASSALAWDTGELFF,TGTGCCAGCAGCGCCTTAGCGTGGGACACCGGGGAGCTGTTTTTT
TRBJ1-1,.,.,TRBV18,CASSRLGTSNTEAFF,TGTGCCAGCTCACGCCTCGGGACATCGAACACTGAAGCTTTCTTT
TRBJ1-1,.,.,TRBV7-2,CASSLVNRLNTEAFF,TGTGCCAGCAGCTTAGTCAACAGATTGAACACTGAAGCTTTCTTT
TRBJ2-7,.,TRBD1,TRBV27,CASAARDRAISYEQYF,TGTGCCAGCGCTGCACGGGACAGGGCCATCTCCTACGAGCAGTACTTC
TRBJ1-5,.,TRBD1,TRBV28,CASSAGQGANQPQHF,TGTGCCAGCAGTGCGGGACAGGGGGCAAATCAGCCCCAGCATTTT
TRBJ1-1,.,.,TRBV6-5,CASSSKQGAQGTEAFF,TGTGCCAGCAGTTCGAAACAGGGAGCCCAGGGCACTGAAGCTTTCTTT
TRBJ2-3,.,.,TRBV5-4,CASSLGRGRSTDTQYF,TGTGCCAGCAGCTTGGGTCGCGGGCGGAGCACAGATACGCAGTATTTT
TRBJ2-3,.,TRBD2,TRBV28,CASSLSLAGGSDTQYF,TGTGCCAGCAGTTTATCCCTAGCGGGAGGGTCAGATACGCAGTATTTT
TRBJ2-1,.,TRBD2,TRBV2,CASSPFLAGSYNEQFF,TGTGCCAGCAGCCCCTTTCTAGCGGGGTCCTACAATGAGCAGTTCTTC
TRBJ2-5,.,TRBD2,TRBV4-1,CASSQGPGGETQYF,TGCGCCAGCAGCCAAGGCCCGGGGGGGGAGACCCAGTACTTC
TRBJ1-2,.,.,TRBV6-1,CASAPANYGYTF,TGTGCCAGCGCACCAGCTAACTATGGCTACACCTTC
TRBJ1-5,.,.,TRBV21-1,CASSKSTGAREQPQHF,TGTGCCAGCAGCAAAAGCACGGGGGCGCGGGAGCAGCCCCAGCATTTT
TRBJ1-1,.,TRBD1,TRBV5-4,CASSRDRNTEAFF,TGTGCCAGCAGTCGGGACAGGAACACTGAAGCTTTCTTT
TRBJ1-5,.,.,TRBV19,CASSIDRIVGRGQPQHF,TGTGCCAGTAGTATAGATCGTATAGTGGGCAGGGGTCAGCCCCAGCATTTT
TRBJ1-2,.,TRBD1,TRBV28,CASGSRQGANYGYTF,TGTGCCAGCGGAAGTCGACAGGGGGCAAACTATGGCTACACCTTC
TRBJ2-7,.,TRBD2,TRBV6-5,CASSFLAGEQYF,TGTGCCAGCAGTTTTTTAGCGGGCGAGCAGTACTTC
TRBJ1-1,.,TRBD1,TRBV5-1,CASSSSGTGVTEAFF,TGCGCCAGCAGTTCTTCTGGGACAGGGGTTACTGAAGCTTTCTTT
TRBJ2-7,.,.,TRBV4-3,CASSQDSGGPSYEQYF,TGCGCCAGCAGCCAAGATAGTGGGGGCCCCTCCTACGAGCAGTACTTC
TRBJ2-1,.,.,TRBV5-1,CASSLGSSKVTEQFF,TGCGCCAGCAGCTTGGGCTCTAGCAAGGTTACTGAGCAGTTCTTC
TRBJ1-2,.,TRBD1,TRBV10-3,CAISTPGQGAKGYGYTF,TGTGCCATCAGTACCCCGGGACAGGGGGCGAAAGGGTATGGCTACACCTTC
TRBJ2-3,.,.,TRBV19,CATRRTDSTDTQYF,TGTGCCACACGAAGGACGGACTCCACAGATACGCAGTATTTT
TRBJ1-1,.,.,TRBV19,CASSLAGTEAFF,TGTGCCAGTAGTCTCGCCGGGACTGAAGCTTTCTTT
TRBJ2-5,.,TRBD2,TRBV6-1,CASSESGSGSVTQYF,TGTGCCAGCAGTGAATCTGGTAGCGGGAGTGTGACCCAGTACTTC
TRBJ2-7,once,TRBD1,TRBV6-6,CASSTNRGQDVEQYF,TGTGCCAGCAGTACCAACAGGGGGCAAGATGTCGAGCAGTACTTC
TRBJ2-3,.,.,TRBV6-5,CATGGWVPQYF,TGTGCCACCGGCGGGTGGGTTCCGCAGTATTTT
TRBJ2-3,few,TRBD1,TRBV11-3,CASSPGAGTGTDTQYF,TGTGCCAGCAGCCCCGGGGCCGGGACAGGCACAGATACGCAGTATTTT
TRBJ1-3,once,.,TRBV2,CASSALPGSLSGNTIYF,TGTGCCAGCAGTGCTCTCCCAGGAAGCCTCTCTGGAAACACCATATATTTT
TRBJ2-2,.,TRBD2,TRBV29-1,CSVSGLANTGELFF,TGCAGCGTTTCGGGACTAGCGAACACCGGGGAGCTGTTTTTT
TRBJ1-1,few,TRBD1,TRBV6-6,CASSPRPTGENTEAFF,TGTGCCAGCAGCCCCAGACCCACAGGGGAGAACACTGAAGCTTTCTTT
TRBJ2-2,.,TRBD1,TRBV18,CASSPPTGSNTGELFF,TGTGCCAGCTCACCACCGACAGGGTCGAACACCGGGGAGCTGTTTTTT
TRBJ1-5,.,.,TRBV29-1,CSVAHRRDQPQHF,TGCAGCGTCGCCCATAGGAGGGATCAGCCCCAGCATTTT
TRBJ2-7,.,TRBD2,TRBV4-1,CASSRLAGSRYEQYF,TGCGCCAGCAGCCGGCTAGCGGGATCCCGCTACGAGCAGTACTTC
TRBJ1-2,.,.,TRBV27,CASSLDPGNGYTF,TGTGCCAGCAGTTTAGATCCAGGGAATGGCTACACCTTC
TRBJ1-2,.,TRBD1,TRBV5-1,CASSGQENYGYTF,TGCGCCAGCAGCGGACAGGAGAACTATGGCTACACCTTC
TRBJ1-4,.,.,TRBV27,CASSWSSNNEKLFF,TGTGCCAGCAGTTGGAGCAGCAATAATGAAAAACTGTTTTTT
TRBJ2-1,.,TRBD2,TRBV7-9,CASSLALTSKQFF,TGTGCCAGCAGCTTAGCGCTGACTAGCAAGCAGTTCTTC
TRBJ2-7,once,.,TRBV5-1,CASYDQGSSYEQYF,TGCGCCAGCTATGACCAGGGCTCAAGCTACGAGCAGTACTTC
TRBJ2-2,.,TRBD2,TRBV6-6,CASKRLAGVVAGELFF,TGTGCCAGCAAGCGACTAGCGGGAGTTGTCGCCGGGGAGCTGTTTTTT
TRBJ1-4,.,.,TRBV28,CASSGGVNNEKLFF,TGTGCCAGCTCGGGGGGGGTTAATAATGAAAAACTGTTTTTT
TRBJ2-3,.,TRBD2,TRBV18,CASSLQPGSGSGDTDTQYF,TGTGCCAGCTCATTACAACCCGGGAGTGGTAGCGGGGACACAGATACGCAGTATTTT
TRBJ2-1,.,TRBD1,TRBV28,CASTTPPLFRDRAKSYNEQFF,TGTGCCAGCACCACACCGCCTCTTTTCCGGGACAGGGCTAAGAGTTACAATGAGCAGTTCTTC
TRBJ1-2,.,.,TRBV28,CASSFQGYGYTF,TGTGCCAGCAGTTTTCAGGGATATGGCTACACCTTC
TRBJ1-2,.,TRBD1,TRBV5-1,CASSPGQGRNYGYTF,TGCGCCAGCAGCCCAGGACAGGGCAGGAACTATGGCTACACCTTC
TRBJ2-5,.,TRBD1,TRBV7-9,CASSLVVLQGGQKTQYF,TGTGCCAGCAGCTTAGTCGTATTACAGGGGGGTCAGAAGACCCAGTACTTC
TRBJ2-7,.,TRBD2,TRBV5-1,CASSFSSGDYEQYF,TGCGCCAGCAGCTTTTCTAGCGGGGACTACGAGCAGTACTTC
TRBJ2-7,.,TRBD1,TRBV28,CASSPGTGGRGLLF,TGTGCCAGCAGTCCCGGGACAGGGGGCCGGGGCCTCCTCTTC
TRBJ1-4,.,.,TRBV7-3,CASSLGRAEKLFF,TGTGCCAGCAGCTTAGGGAGGGCGGAAAAACTGTTTTTT
TRBJ2-3,.,.,TRBV11-2,CASSLVAGADTQYF,TGTGCCAGCAGCTTAGTTGCCGGGGCAGATACGCAGTATTTT
TRBJ2-2,.,TRBD2,TRBV9,CASSVITSGANTGELFF,TGTGCCAGCAGCGTTATTACTAGCGGGGCTAACACCGGGGAGCTGTTTTTT
TRBJ1-4,few,TRBD1,TRBV28,CASSSDREGEKLFF,TGTGCCAGCAGTTCGGACAGGGAGGGTGAAAAACTGTTTTTT
TRBJ2-1,.,TRBD2,TRBV7-9,CASTDRPSGGYNEQFF,TGTGCCAGCACCGATAGGCCTAGCGGGGGGTACAATGAGCAGTTCTTC
TRBJ2-7,few,TRBD1,TRBV27,CASSLLSGQGAYEQYF,TGTGCCAGCAGTTTATTATCTGGACAGGGGGCCTACGAGCAGTACTTC
TRBJ1-2,few,.,TRBV29-1,CSVGGTNYGYTF,TGCAGCGTTGGAGGAACGAACTATGGCTACACCTTC
TRBJ1-1,few,.,TRBV5-1,CASSLALGASGNTEAFF,TGCGCCAGCAGCTTGGCCTTAGGGGCGTCCGGGAACACTGAAGCTTTCTTT
TRBJ2-3,.,.,TRBV7-2,CASRRLEVITDTQYF,TGTGCCAGCAGACGATTGGAGGTAATCACAGATACGCAGTATTTT
TRBJ2-7,.,.,TRBV7-6,CASSSDGVLREQYF,TGTGCCAGCAGTTCCGACGGGGTATTGAGGGAGCAGTACTTC
TRBJ1-1,.,.,TRBV7-9,CASSRGGLNTEAFF,TGTGCCAGCAGTAGGGGGGGGTTGAACACTGAAGCTTTCTTT
TRBJ1-1,.,.,TRBV5-6,CASSPLTRGDTEAFF,TGTGCCAGCAGCCCCCTCACACGGGGGGACACTGAAGCTTTCTTT